This T cell receptor (beta chain) was sequenced for a study of blood T cell repertoires in COVID-19. This clone came up once. The CDR3 totals 15 residues. Germline loops: CDR1 MNHEY, CDR2 SVGAGI. The V and J ends lost 6 bases and 0 bases respectively, with 12 bases between them. The repertoire was sequenced with immunoSEQ multiplex PCR; TCRdb's copy has only in-frame clones and lacks some. Found here are about 230,000 clones, roughly 90% of them singletons; the top ten hold roughly 2.5%. The sample taken for sequencing was peripheral blood. This sequence originates from a woman aged 60-75 years with acute or convalescent COVID-19. The genes are TRBV6-5 and TRBJ2-1, with D possibly TRBD1 on 5 matching bases. This CDR3 reads CASRVQVHSYNEQFF. Written as DNA, the CDR3 is TGTGCCAGCAGGGTACAGGTTCACTCCTACAATGAGCAGTTCTTC.